This T cell receptor (beta chain) was recovered during a study of breast tumors, draining lymph nodes, adjacent tissues. Samples came from axillary lymph nodes draining the breast cancer. A single record per CDR3 protein comes from TCRdb applying MiXCR to the multiplex PCR reads. The table lists roughly 260,000 distinct CDR3 sequences, 30% of them singletons. Concerning this clonotype: This could be a read error, since a much larger clone is one nucleotide away.

The sample consisted of axillary lymph node tissue. The origin of this receptor is a female donor with breast cancer. Some clones in this sample may be carry-over from other donors' samples.

This CDR3 reads CSARESSGYNGQFF. As DNA, the CDR3 is TGCAGTGCTAGAGAATCTAGCGGGTACAATGGGCAGTTCTTC. This chain links TRBV20-1 with TRBJ2-1, with 8 bases aligning to TRBD2. Germline-derived CDR1 and CDR2 are DFQATT and SNEGSKA (reference sequence). The CDR3 has 14 residues.